The 10 T cell receptor beta chains in this list originate from one sample, sequenced in a study of CD8+CD57+ T cells in acquired aplastic anemia. TCR beta VDJ and CDR3 were profiled, and genomic DNA was the template. In TCRdb, the reads were re-called with MiXCR into one record per CDR3 protein. Of about 190,000 distinct CDR3 sequences listed, around 50% were seen once; the top ten hold 15% to 20%. The sample was sorted CD4+, CD8+, or CD8+CD57+ T cells (not recorded which) from PBMCs. The receptors originated from a human donor in good health, serving as a control.

This chain uses TRBV10-3 with TRBJ1-2; D ambiguous. Trimming pared 4 bases from V and 8 bases from J, leaving 14 bases between. Germline loops: CDR1 ENHRY, CDR2 SYGVKD. The CDR3 is 13 residues long. CDR3 region: CAISGSRDTGYTF. The CDR3 region has the DNA TGTGCCATCAGTGGATCCAGAGACACGGGCTACACCTTC.

This clonotype was observed many times. This chain uses TRBV14 with TRBJ2-2; D is unresolved. Between the trimmed V and J ends, which lost 5 bases and 9 bases, there was a span of 7 bases. This CDR3 contains 11 residues. CDR1 is SGHDN, CDR2 FVKESK, per germline. In DNA, the CDR3 is TGTGCCAGCAGCGGATTCCGGGAGCTGTTTTTT. Its protein is CASSGFRELFF.

The sample holds a few counts of this clonotype. The chain links TRBV7-8 to TRBJ1-2, with TRBD1 matching 10 bases. The germline V gene has CDR1 SGHVS and CDR2 FQNEAQ. The CDR3 contains 15 residues. J gave up 7 bases and V 1 base, and 6 bases lay outside the gene matches. CDR3 bases: TGTGCCAGCAGCTTAGAGGGGACAGGGGTGGGTGGCTACACCTTC. Its protein product is CASSLEGTGVGGYTF.

In this sample, this clonotype turned up many times. The CDR3 DNA is TGTGCCAGCAGTTTTAACGGTTACACTGAAGCTTTCTTT. This translates into CASSFNGYTEAFF. The V gene is TRBV12-3 or TRBV12-4, the J gene TRBJ1-1, with D unclear. This CDR3 is 13 amino acids long. V lost 3 bases and J 3 bases, leaving 8 bases between the germline ends.

The chain carries TRBV7-9 and TRBJ1-1; D call uncertain. CDR3 length equals 14 residues. Trimming cost V 5 bases and J 3 bases, with 13 bases left between them. The germline V gene has CDR1 SEHNR and CDR2 FQNEAQ (reference sequence). CDR3 DNA: TGTGCCAGCAGCGCGTCCGGGGTCGACACTGAAGCTTTCTTT. This codes for CASSASGVDTEAFF.

V usage is TRBV29-1 and J usage is TRBJ1-1; the match to TRBD1 covers 11 bases. Trimming at V came to 1 base and at J to 3 bases, leaving 1 base not matched to a gene. The CDR3 is 14 amino acids. The germline V gene has CDR1 SQVTM and CDR2 ANQGSEA. CDR3 coding DNA: TGCAGCGTTGAAGTGGGACAGGGGGACACTGAAGCTTTCTTT. Protein sequence: CSVEVGQGDTEAFF.

J is TRBJ1-5 and V is TRBV20-1; no firm D call. The CDR3 has 14 amino acids. The V end was cut by 3 bases, the J end by 2 bases, with 11 bases between. Looked up from germline, CDR1 is DFQATT and CDR2 is SNEGSKA (reference sequence). CDR3 in amino acids: CSASRRVGNQPQHF. CDR3 DNA: TGCAGTGCTAGCCGGAGGGTAGGCAATCAGCCCCAGCATTTT.

CDR3 sequence: CASSLQGNNNSPLHF. In nucleotides, the CDR3 is TGTGCCAGCAGCCTACAGGGGAACAATAATTCACCCCTCCACTTT. V gene TRBV9 combines with J gene TRBJ1-6; TRBD1 matches at 7 bases. This CDR3 is 15 amino acids long. V shed 4 bases, J shed 5 bases, and the junction held 6 bases outside the gene matches. Germline V lookup: CDR1 SGDLS, CDR2 YYNGEE. The full variable domain, with the rest looked up from reference TRBV9 and TRBJ1-6, is DSGVTQTPKHLITATGQRVTLRCSPRSGDLSVYWYQQSLDQGLQFLIQYYNGEERAKGNILERFSAQQFPDLHSELNLSSLELGDSALYFCASSLQGNNNSPLHFGNGTRLTVT.

A remark on this clonotype: This may be a read error: a much more frequent sequence differs by one nucleotide. This sequence joins TRBV10-3 and TRBJ1-1; D gene unclear. Trimming left V 4 bases short and J 1 base short, with 4 bases between. This CDR3 contains 12 residues. CDR1 and CDR2 from the germline V gene are ENHRY and SYGVKD. Here the CDR3 DNA reads TGTGCCATCAGTGGGAAGAACACTGAAGCTTTCTTT. This codes for CAISGKNTEAFF.

To note about this clonotype: Likely a read error: the CDR3 ends without its conserved phenylalanine or tryptophan. The chain couples TRBV5-6 to TRBJ1-2, with D possibly TRBD1 on 5 matching bases. The V gene's germline CDR1 is SGHDT and CDR2 YYEEEE. This CDR3 contains 12 residues. Trimming stripped 7 bases from V and 6 bases from J, with 13 bases between. The chain's CDR3 is CASPDKGHGYTS. CDR3 sequence (DNA): TGTGCCAGCCCCGACAAGGGACATGGCTACACCTCC.